This TCR beta chain was identified during a study of cytomegalovirus exposure and HLA in healthy donors. Amplification used 60 Vbeta primers and 13 Jbeta primers. Assay: immunoSEQ multiplex PCR; the TCRdb copy retains only in-frame clones and omits some. Here the sample table reports approximately 68,000 clones. This TCR was recovered from a female donor in good health and CMV-seropositive. Specimen: PBMCs.

The CDR3 DNA reads TGTGCCAGCAGCTTAGTTCGACAGGGGATGTCAGACGAGCAGTACTTC. As protein: CASSLVRQGMSDEQYF. This chain links TRBV11-2 with TRBJ2-7, with 8 bases identical to TRBD1. From germline, CDR1 is SGHAT and CDR2 FQNNGV. The CDR3 extends over 16 amino acids. V was pared by 1 base and J by 5 bases, with 10 bases of the junction left unmatched. The whole variable domain, filled in from reference TRBV11-2 and TRBJ2-7, reads EAGVAQSPRYKIIEKRQSVAFWCNPISGHATLYWYQQILGQGPKLLIQFQNNGVVDDSQLPKDRFSAERLKGVDSTLKIQPAKLEDSAVYLCASSLVRQGMSDEQYFGPGTRLTVT.